The rows below give T cell receptor beta chains drawn from one sample of a study of T cell changes during pregnancy in multiple sclerosis. Profiling relied on immunoSEQ multiplex PCR, and the TCRdb table lists in-frame clones only, not all of them. The table shows 45,000 to 60,000 clones, with around 90% occurring only once. Sequencing was performed on CD4+ T cells from peripheral blood mononuclear cells, taken in the second trimester of pregnancy. The receptors shown here come from a female donor with multiple sclerosis, enrolled in a pregnancy study. CDR3s include the opening cysteine and the closing phenylalanine or tryptophan. A D gene is named only where the DNA matches it firmly. Only part of the rows carry a size: once, few, many, or a class if the clone is expanded.

V | D | size | CDR3
TRBV18 | TRBD1 | - | CASSPPPGQGFSGANVLTF
TRBV10-3 | TRBD1 | - | CAAWKGTAFSDTQYF
TRBV10-3 | TRBD2 | - | CATTSGRALGETQYF
TRBV5-1 | TRBD1 | few | CASSLAGTGGGYTF
TRBV18 | - | - | CASSPAPGRGPEAFF
TRBV5-1 | - | - | CASSPPGGRAYEQYF
TRBV2 | TRBD2 | - | CASSAFSGGADEQYF
TRBV19 | - | - | CASSPRGTTYGYTF
TRBV6-1 | - | - | CASNRARAFF
TRBV27 | TRBD1 | once | CASSLLGTGGPNTEAFF
TRBV18 | TRBD1 | - | CASSPRQGEVNTEAFF
TRBV5-1 | TRBD1 | - | CASSHGQGVDTQYF
TRBV28 | - | - | CAAQGPNTEAFF
TRBV19 | - | - | CATLTPGKNTEAFF
TRBV7-6 | TRBD2 | once | CASSLGTSGGVYEQFF
TRBV7-2 | TRBD1 | - | CASSLANRGSPLHF
TRBV5-6 | TRBD1 | - | CASSPAGTAFYEQYF
TRBV6-1 | - | - | CASSESTTRVSYEQYF
TRBV19 | TRBD1 | - | CASSMTGQPNQPQHF
TRBV12-5 | - | - | CASGLSFNTEAFF
TRBV5-4 | - | - | CASSPGFPSYGYTF